One and the same sample provided the 20 T cell receptor beta chains below, sequenced in a study of tumor and adjacent non-tumor tissue in lung cancer. This sample's RNA came from whole unsorted tissue. Distant lung tissue was collected more than 3 cm away from the tumor edge. TCRbeta libraries were built with three rounds of nested PCR, modified from ARM-PCR. TCRdb reanalysed the multiplex PCR reads using MiXCR and keeps one entry per CDR3 protein. The table shows tens of thousands of distinct CDR3 sequences, with about 61% occurring only once. Sequencing input: distant non-tumor lung tissue. The receptor set was obtained from a man between 65 and 80 years old with non-small cell lung cancer.

Notes on this clonotype: One junction end does not reproduce the germline sequence, and a read error may be involved. J is TRBJ2-1 and V is TRBV6-5, with D hard to call. CDR3 length: 15 residues. Germline V lookup: CDR1 MNHEY, CDR2 SVGAGI. The chain's CDR3 is CASSYGIAGYNDQFF. The CDR3 DNA is TGTGCCAGCAGTTACGGGATAGCAGGATACAATGATCAGTTCTTC.

This chain joins TRBV7-3 and TRBJ2-5; 12 bases align to TRBD2. Trimming took 5 bases from V and 0 from J; bases not matched to a gene: 13. Germline CDR1 is SGHTA and CDR2 is FQGTGA. This CDR3 is built from 19 residues. This CDR3 reads CASSPGSLAGGPYQETQYF. The CDR3 DNA follows: TGTGCCAGCAGCCCCGGCTCCCTAGCGGGAGGGCCGTACCAAGAGACCCAGTACTTC.

This clonotype was counted a few times. The chain has TRBV5-1 and TRBJ2-5; D ambiguous. The ends were cut back, 4 bases at V and 2 bases at J, with 12 bases in the middle. Germline CDR1 is SGHRS and CDR2 is YFSETQ. The CDR3 totals 14 residues. The CDR3 region has the DNA TGCGCCAGCAGCCGTTGGGGTGGGCAAGAGACCCAGTACTTC. This codes for CASSRWGGQETQYF.

In its sample, this clonotype was seen a few times. A read error may explain this, as a much larger clone is one base away. This chain uses TRBV6-5 with TRBJ2-6, with D perhaps TRBD1 or TRBD2 (6 bases each). The germline V gene encodes CDR1 MNHEY and CDR2 SVGAGI. The CDR3 length is 15 residues. Trimming pared 11 bases from V and 1 base from J, leaving 15 bases between. This chain's CDR3 is CACTSTGSGANVLTF. CDR3 DNA: TGTGCCTGCACTAGCACAGGGTCTGGGGCCAACGTCCTGACTTTC.

This clonotype was picked up many times. The chain links TRBV6-1 to TRBJ2-3; D remains unclear. In germline, CDR1 is MNHNS, CDR2 SASEGT. Deletions cut 3 bases from V and 6 bases from J, with 10 bases between. The CDR3 extends over 13 amino acids. CDR3 sequence (DNA): TGTGCCAGCAGTGAGGTCCAGACCGATACGCAGTATTTT. It specifies CASSEVQTDTQYF.

About this clonotype: A read error may be the cause here, since a much bigger clone is one base away. The rearrangement joins TRBV28 to TRBJ1-5; D unresolved. Germline V CDR1 and CDR2: MDHEN, SYDVKM. The CDR3 runs to 14 residues. The CDR3 bases are TGTGCCGGCAGTCCATCCCTTTCCCGTCAGCCCCAGCATTTT. This gives the protein CAGSPSLSRQPQHF. Supplemented by reference TRBV28 and TRBJ1-5, the full variable domain reads DVKVTQSSRYLVKRTGEKVFLECVQDMDHENMFWYRQDPGLGLRLIYFSYDVKMKEKGDIPEGYSVSREKKERFSLILESASTNQTSMYLCAGSPSLSRQPQHFGDGTRLSIL.

The J gene is TRBJ2-1, the V gene TRBV11-1; 9 bases are shared with TRBD1. Germline V gene lookup returns CDR1 SGHAT and CDR2 FQDESV (reference sequence). The CDR3 extends over 14 amino acids. The V and J ends lost 9 bases and 16 bases, in that order; junction bases with no gene match: 19. This CDR3 is CASSLRTGVDVQFF. The CDR3 DNA follows: TGTGCCAGTAGCCTCCGGACAGGGGTGGATGTGCAATTCTTC.

The chain has TRBV20-1 and TRBJ2-7; maybe TRBD2 (6 bases). Germline assignment: CDR1 DFQATT and CDR2 SNEGSKA (reference sequence). CDR3 length: 15 amino acids. With 1 base removed from V and 1 base from J, the gap between germline ends came to 14 bases. CDR3: CSARGRGSPSYEQYF. CDR3 sequence (DNA): TGCAGTGCTAGAGGACGGGGGTCACCTTCCTACGAGCAGTACTTC.

This clonotype occurred once. This likely comes from a read error, as the CDR3 has no conserved phenylalanine or tryptophan at its end. This chain joins TRBV20-1 and TRBJ2-3; TRBD1 might be the D (5 bases). Germline V gene sequence: CDR1 DFQATT, CDR2 SNEGSKA (reference sequence). This CDR3 contains 14 residues. Trimming took 7 bases from V and 2 from J, leaving 16 bases between them. The DNA of the CDR3 is TGCAGTGGCCAGACAGCGATGGACACAGATACGCAGTATATT. This codes for CSGQTAMDTDTQYI.

Remarks on this clonotype: Mismatch with germline at one junction end may stem from a read error. The V call is TRBV28, the J call TRBJ2-7, with a possible D match to TRBD1 (6 bases). Germline V gene data show CDR1 as MDHEN and CDR2 as SYDVKM. This CDR3 is 12 amino acids long. The CDR3 reads CVSSLDRREQYF. The CDR3 DNA follows: TGTGTCAGCAGTTTAGACAGGCGCGAGCAGTACTTC.

By sample fraction, this clonotype is large (0.1 to 1%). The rearrangement links TRBV10-3 to TRBJ2-1, with 8 bases matching TRBD1. Trimming cost V 6 bases and J 8 bases; bases outside gene matches: 6. CDR3 length: 13 amino acids. CDR1 and CDR2 from the germline V gene are ENHRY and SYGVKD. The DNA for the CDR3 is TGTGCCATCAGATCCGACAGGGGTGATGAGCAGTTCTTC. This sequence encodes CAIRSDRGDEQFF.

This clonotype rates as medium-sized. This chain links TRBV5-6 with TRBJ2-7, with TRBD1 identical over 8 bases. V was clipped by 4 bases and J by 1 base; unmatched bases: 4. Germline lookup yields CDR1 SGHDT and CDR2 YYEEEE. CDR3 size: 14 residues. The CDR3: CASSPDRASYEQYF. The CDR3 DNA follows: TGTGCCAGCAGCCCGGACAGGGCGTCCTACGAGCAGTACTTC.

As regards this clonotype: This likely comes from a read error, as the CDR3 has no conserved phenylalanine or tryptophan at its end. The chain employs TRBV11-2 and TRBJ2-7, with D possibly being TRBD2 (5 bases). Looked up from germline, CDR1 is SGHAT and CDR2 is FQNNGV. This CDR3 comprises 11 residues. This CDR3 reads CTSSLGSEQYL. The DNA of the CDR3 is TGTACCAGCAGCTTGGGGAGCGAGCAGTACCTC.

This clonotype showed up many times. The chain couples TRBV6-1 to TRBJ1-5; D unresolved. Trimming took 1 base from V and 6 from J, leaving 13 bases between them. CDR3 length equals 15 residues. CDR1 MNHNS and CDR2 SASEGT come from the germline V gene. DNA for the CDR3: TGTGCCAGCAGTGAAGGGAGTGGATTGGTTCAGCCCCAGCATTTT. It yields the protein CASSEGSGLVQPQHF.

A remark on this clonotype: Lacking the conserved final phenylalanine or tryptophan, this CDR3 likely reflects a read error. The DNA is omitted, as the CDR3 cannot be located on it reliably, and the CDR3 follows TCRdb's listing. The genes are TRBV11-1 and TRBJ1-6; the table's D call, TRBD1, has no DNA check behind it. 15 amino acids form the CDR3, both terminal residues included. Germline assignment: CDR1 SGHAT and CDR2 FQDESV (reference sequence). CDR3 region: CASSTDIRGYSPIHI.

This clonotype was counted at least ten times. The J gene is TRBJ1-1, the V gene TRBV6-4; D ambiguous. Germline V gives CDR1 MRHNA, CDR2 SNTAGT. CDR3 size: 13 residues. V gave up 8 bases and J gave up 1 base, with 11 bases separating them. The CDR3 DNA follows: TGTGCCAGCGCGGAAGGCGAGAACACTGAAGCTTTCTTT. Translating it yields CASAEGENTEAFF.

The CDR3 DNA sequence: TGCGCCAGCAGCTTGGGACAGGGAAAACTGTTTTTT. This gives the protein CASSLGQGKLFF. The gene calls are TRBV5-1 and TRBJ1-4; 7 bases line up with TRBD1. Germline V CDR1 and CDR2: SGHRS, YFSETQ. V was clipped by 0 bases and J by 10 bases; unmatched bases: 0. The CDR3 runs to 12 residues.

This clonotype was detected once. A much larger clone differs from this one at a single base, so this may be a read error. The rearrangement uses TRBV6-1 and TRBJ1-5, with D possibly TRBD1 on 6 matching bases. The CDR3 spans 13 residues. The germline gives CDR1 MNHNS, CDR2 SASEGT. CDR3 coding DNA: TGTGCCAACAGTGGATACAGGGACCAGCCCCAGCATTTT. It encodes CANSGYRDQPQHF.

The V gene is TRBV5-1, the J gene TRBJ2-5; D ambiguous. The CDR3 contains 13 residues. Germline V gene data show CDR1 as SGHRS and CDR2 as YFSETQ. Trimming pared 3 bases from V and 1 base from J, leaving 7 bases between. This CDR3 is CASSSVIQETQYF. The CDR3 coding sequence is TGCGCCAGCAGCTCGGTAATCCAAGAGACCCAGTACTTC.

V and J are TRBV7-2 and TRBJ2-7, with 8 nucleotides matching TRBD1. This CDR3 is built from 14 residues. V lost 5 bases to trimming and J lost 4 bases; unmatched junction nucleotides: 7. Germline lookup yields CDR1 SGHTA and CDR2 FQGNSA. CDR3 DNA: TGTGCCAGCAGCCCCGGGGACAGGCGATACGAGCAGTACTTC. The encoded protein is CASSPGDRRYEQYF.